Below, 22 T cell receptor beta chains from the same sample are listed, as sequenced in a study of T-cell reconstitution after alpha-beta-depleted transplantation in children. TCRbeta library construction was performed incorporating unique molecular identifiers. TCRdb re-analysed the PCR reads in MiXCR, keeping a single row per CDR3 protein. The sample includes about 300,000 distinct CDR3 sequences, around 9.1% of them seen just once. Specimen: PBMCs, collected before TCRalphabeta/CD19-depleted stem cell transplant. All receptors derive from a boy under two years old with acute myeloid leukemia, due to receive a stem cell transplant.

The chain links TRBV2 to TRBJ1-5; D gene uncertain. The CDR3 is 15 amino acids. Germline-derived CDR1 and CDR2 are SNHLY and FYNNEI. V lost 4 bases and J lost 0, with 10 bases in between. CDR3 sequence (DNA): TGTGCCAGCAGTGGGGAAGCTTATAGCAATCAGCCCCAGCATTTT. It encodes CASSGEAYSNQPQHF.

Ten or more counts support this clonotype. The rearrangement uses TRBV7-9 and TRBJ2-2; no definite D call. CDR3 length: 15 residues. Germline lookup yields CDR1 SEHNR and CDR2 FQNEAQ (reference sequence). V was clipped by 5 bases and J by 4 bases, with 14 bases between them. The CDR3 spells CASSPPGYATGELFF. CDR3 bases: TGTGCCAGCAGCCCTCCGGGTTACGCCACCGGGGAGCTGTTTTTT.

This clonotype occurred many times. V gene TRBV27 combines with J gene TRBJ2-7; 10 bases are shared with TRBD1. Germline trimming cut 4 bases from V and 0 bases from J; bases unmatched to any gene: 6. Germline CDR1 is MNHEY and CDR2 is SMNVEV (reference sequence). The CDR3 contains 16 residues. CDR3 bases: TGTGCCAGCAGTTCCCGGGGACAGGGGAGCTCCTACGAGCAGTACTTC. Encoded protein: CASSSRGQGSSYEQYF.

This clonotype was seen ten or more times. V usage is TRBV5-1 and J usage is TRBJ2-6, with D perhaps matching TRBD1 (6 bases). CDR1 SGHRS and CDR2 YFSETQ come from the germline V gene. The CDR3 has 14 residues. V was trimmed by 3 bases and J by 6 bases, leaving 10 bases between them. The chain's CDR3 is CASSSGTLANVLTF. The CDR3 DNA reads as TGCGCCAGCAGCTCGGGGACACTGGCCAACGTCCTGACTTTC.

This clonotype occurred many times. The chain joins TRBV7-2 to TRBJ1-5, with D tentatively TRBD1 (6 bases). The CDR3 has 15 residues. The germline V gene encodes CDR1 SGHTA and CDR2 FQGNSA. The V gene lost 2 bases and the J gene lost 4 bases, with 12 bases spanning the gap. DNA of the CDR3: TGTGCCAGCAGCTTAAGGGGGGCGAGAAATCAGCCCCAGCATTTT. This codes for CASSLRGARNQPQHF.

This clonotype came up many times. The chain combines TRBV3-1 with TRBJ2-3; D might be TRBD1 or TRBD2, each matching 5 bases. Germline V gives CDR1 LGHDT, CDR2 YNNKEL (reference sequence). V lost 4 bases to trimming and J lost 6 bases, with 17 bases between them. The CDR3 has 15 amino acids. The CDR3 DNA follows: TGTGCCAGCAGCCCAGCAAATAAGGGGACGGATACGCAGTATTTT. This sequence encodes CASSPANKGTDTQYF.

This clonotype was seen many times. In nucleotides, the CDR3 is TGCAGCGTGGAATACCGGGACAGGGAGAAGCAGTACTTC. It is translated as CSVEYRDREKQYF. J is TRBJ2-7 and V is TRBV29-1; TRBD1 agrees at 9 bases. From germline, CDR1 is SQVTM and CDR2 ANQGSEA. V was clipped by 6 bases and J by 8 bases; unmatched bases: 11. The CDR3 is made up of 13 amino acids.

This chain links TRBV5-1 with TRBJ2-5; 10 nucleotides match TRBD2. Germline CDR1 is SGHRS and CDR2 is YFSETQ. This CDR3 has 15 amino acids. After removal of 0 bases from V and 5 bases from J, the junction contained 4 bases not matched to a gene. CDR3 in amino acids: CASSLVAGGRETQYF. The CDR3 DNA follows: TGCGCCAGCAGCTTGGTAGCGGGGGGCCGGGAGACCCAGTACTTC.

The rearrangement uses TRBV4-1 and TRBJ2-2; 10 bases map to TRBD1. Germline V gives CDR1 MGHRA, CDR2 YSYEKL. The J segment lost 6 bases and the V segment lost 2 bases, leaving 9 bases of the junction unmatched. The CDR3 is 17 amino acids. The CDR3 protein is CASSQTRDRGRAGELFF. The CDR3 DNA is TGCGCCAGCAGCCAAACCAGGGACAGGGGAAGGGCCGGGGAGCTGTTTTTT.

This clonotype appeared a few times. This chain joins TRBV9 and TRBJ2-7; 11 bases fit TRBD1. Germline V CDR1 and CDR2: SGDLS, YYNGEE. V lost 3 bases to trimming and J lost 3 bases; unmatched junction nucleotides: 8. The CDR3 sequence is 16 residues long. The CDR3 region has the DNA TGTGCCAGCAGCGCCTCCGGGACAGGGGGTTTCTACGAGCAGTACTTC. This codes for CASSASGTGGFYEQYF.

A word on this clonotype: This may stem from a read error, because a much larger clone lies one nucleotide away. The rearrangement uses TRBV7-2 and TRBJ2-4, with TRBD2 matching over 9 bases. The CDR3 is 12 amino acids. V trimming: 2 bases; J trimming: 15 bases; junction bases outside the gene matches: 5. Germline V CDR1 and CDR2: SGHTA, FQGNSA. The CDR3 DNA reads as TGTGCCAGCAGCTTAAACGGGACTAGCTTGTACTTC. Encoded protein: CASSLNGTSLYF.

The chain carries TRBV7-9 and TRBJ2-7; perhaps D is TRBD1 or TRBD2 (5 bases each). CDR1 SEHNR and CDR2 FQNEAQ come from the germline V gene (reference sequence). The CDR3 consists of 14 residues. Deletions cut 1 base from V and 3 bases from J, with 10 bases between. The CDR3 region has the DNA TGTGCCAGCAGCTTAGAATGGGACCGCTACGAGCAGTACTTC. Translated, it gives CASSLEWDRYEQYF.

This clonotype was picked up many times. V gene TRBV5-1 combines with J gene TRBJ1-3, with D unclear. The CDR3 runs 13 residues. Germline loops: CDR1 SGHRS, CDR2 YFSETQ. Between the trimmed V and J ends, which lost 7 bases and 0 bases, there was a span of 8 bases. The CDR3 spells CASGEGSGNTIYF. The CDR3 DNA is TGCGCCAGCGGTGAAGGCTCTGGAAACACCATATATTTT.

Ten or more counts support this clonotype. The J gene is TRBJ1-5, the V gene TRBV28; 8 nucleotides align to TRBD1. The CDR3 spans 15 residues. CDR1 MDHEN and CDR2 SYDVKM come from the germline V gene. The V and J ends lost 6 bases and 1 base, in that order; junction bases with no gene match: 5. This CDR3 is CASSLTGESNQPQHF. CDR3 nucleotide sequence: TGTGCCAGCAGCCTGACAGGGGAAAGCAATCAGCCCCAGCATTTT.

In its sample, this clonotype was seen many times. V usage is TRBV29-1 and J usage is TRBJ1-2; D not certain. Germline lookup yields CDR1 SQVTM and CDR2 ANQGSEA. V was pared by 1 base and J by 8 bases, with 8 bases between. The CDR3 covers 11 residues. The DNA of the CDR3 is TGCAGCGTTGAAGTTGTGGAGGGCTACACCTTC. Residues: CSVEVVEGYTF.

At least ten counts were recorded for this clonotype. The V gene is TRBV13, the J gene TRBJ2-7; the D gene is possibly TRBD1 (5 bases). V was pared by 5 bases and J by 2 bases, with 10 bases between. This CDR3 spans 13 amino acids. Germline CDR1 PRHDT, CDR2 FYEKMQ (reference sequence). Here the CDR3 reads CASSPGFPYEQYF. CDR3 sequence (DNA): TGTGCCAGCAGCCCAGGGTTTCCCTACGAGCAGTACTTC.

This clonotype appeared many times. The chain carries TRBV20-1 and TRBJ1-5, with 7 positions matching TRBD1. CDR1 and CDR2 from the germline V gene are DFQATT and SNEGSKA (reference sequence). The trim removed 2 bases at V and 0 bases at J, leaving 1 base unmatched. The CDR3 extends over 14 amino acids. The CDR3 loop is CSARRDSSNQPQHF. CDR3 sequence (DNA): TGCAGTGCTAGACGGGACAGTAGCAATCAGCCCCAGCATTTT.

This clonotype was recorded at least ten times. The chain recombines TRBV12-3 or TRBV12-4 with TRBJ1-2, with D tentatively TRBD1 (5 bases). Trimming stripped 5 bases from V and 4 bases from J, with 17 bases between. The CDR3 runs 15 residues. CDR3 coding DNA: TGTGCCAGCAGTCCTGGGGTCAGCGGGGCCTATGGCTACACCTTC. It specifies CASSPGVSGAYGYTF.

This clonotype was picked up many times. V and J are TRBV28 and TRBJ1-1, with D hard to call. CDR3 length equals 13 residues. The V and J ends lost 5 bases and 4 bases respectively, with 11 bases between them. Germline-derived CDR1 and CDR2 are MDHEN and SYDVKM. CDR3 nucleotide sequence: TGTGCCAGCAGTCCCCCTGTGGGCACTGAAGCTTTCTTT. The encoded protein is CASSPPVGTEAFF.

This clonotype has a count of ten or more. The chain employs TRBV6-4 and TRBJ2-3, with D possibly TRBD2 on 7 matching bases. The CDR3 has 14 amino acids. CDR1 is MRHNA, CDR2 SNTAGT, per germline. Trimming cost V 2 bases and J 6 bases, with 12 bases left between them. CDR3 DNA: TGTGCCAGCAGTGACGGGAGGGGGGCCGATACGCAGTATTTT. It specifies CASSDGRGADTQYF.

This clonotype was detected ten times or more. The V and J genes are TRBV7-2 and TRBJ2-5; 8 bases are shared with TRBD2. The CDR3 runs 15 residues. Germline values: CDR1 SGHTA, CDR2 FQGNSA. The ends lost 3 bases at V and 2 bases at J; junction bases unmatched: 5. The CDR3 loop reads CASSFWTSRQETQYF. In DNA form, the CDR3 reads TGTGCCAGCAGCTTTTGGACTAGCCGACAAGAGACCCAGTACTTC.

This clonotype showed up many times. The chain uses TRBV7-2 and TRBJ1-4; unclear D gene. CDR3 length equals 12 residues. Deletions cut 7 bases from V and 4 bases from J, with 7 bases between. The germline CDR1 and CDR2 sequences are SGHTA and FQGNSA. Written as DNA, the CDR3 is TGTGCCAGCACCTCTTTTAATGAAAAACTGTTTTTT. This gives the protein CASTSFNEKLFF. Full variable domain (outside the CDR3, taken from reference TRBV7-2 and TRBJ1-4): GAGVSQSPSNKVTEKGKDVELRCDPISGHTALYWYRQSLGQGLEFLIYFQGNSAPDKSGLPSDRFSAERTGGSVSTLTIQRTQQEDSAVYLCASTSFNEKLFFGSGTQLSVL.